A single sample gave rise to the 3 T cell receptor beta chains below, sequenced in a study of cytomegalovirus exposure and HLA in healthy donors. Assay used: immunoSEQ multiplex PCR; TCRdb lists only in-frame clones, some missing. The table shows about 180,000 clones, with around nine tenths occurring only once. Sequencing used PBMCs. Source of these receptors: a man aged 18 to 35 in good health and CMV-seropositive.

The chain uses TRBV18 and TRBJ2-5; a weak D match, TRBD1 (6 bases). The CDR3 is 15 amino acids. Germline V lookup: CDR1 KGHSH, CDR2 LQKENI. V was clipped by 5 bases and J by 1 base, with 14 bases between them. The CDR3, as DNA: TGTGCCAGCTCAACCACTAACAGGGTCCAAGAGACCCAGTACTTC. Translation: CASSTTNRVQETQYF.

The chain recombines TRBV6-5 with TRBJ1-2; 10 positions match TRBD1. Germline CDR1 and CDR2: MNHEY and SVGAGI. The V gene end was trimmed by 2 bases and the J gene end by 8 bases; junction bases not matched to a gene: 2. The CDR3 covers 13 residues. CDR3 nucleotides: TGTGCCAGCAGTTACCTGGACAGGGGGGGCTACACCTTC. This encodes CASSYLDRGGYTF.

The J gene is TRBJ1-1, the V gene TRBV9; D gene ambiguous. Trimming shortened V by 1 base and J by 6 bases, and 10 bases separated the two germline ends. CDR1 and CDR2 (germline): SGDLS, YYNGEE. CDR3 length: 13 amino acids. The DNA for the CDR3 is TGTGCCAGCAGCGTAAGCGTCAGCGCTGAAGCTTTCTTT. The encoded protein is CASSVSVSAEAFF.